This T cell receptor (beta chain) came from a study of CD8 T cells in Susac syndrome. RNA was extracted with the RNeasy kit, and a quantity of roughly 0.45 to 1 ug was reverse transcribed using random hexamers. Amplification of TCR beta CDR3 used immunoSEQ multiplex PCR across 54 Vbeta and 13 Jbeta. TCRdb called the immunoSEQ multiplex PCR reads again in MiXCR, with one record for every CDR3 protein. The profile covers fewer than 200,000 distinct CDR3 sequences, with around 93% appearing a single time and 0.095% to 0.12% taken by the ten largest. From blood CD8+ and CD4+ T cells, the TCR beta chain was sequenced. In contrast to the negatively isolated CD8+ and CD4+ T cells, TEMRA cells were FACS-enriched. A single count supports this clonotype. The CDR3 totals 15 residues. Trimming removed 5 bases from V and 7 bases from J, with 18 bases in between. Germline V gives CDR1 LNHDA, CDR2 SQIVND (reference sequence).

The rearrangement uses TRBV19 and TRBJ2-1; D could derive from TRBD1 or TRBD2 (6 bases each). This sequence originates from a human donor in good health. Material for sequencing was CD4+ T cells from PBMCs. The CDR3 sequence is CASSGSRTAGNEQFF. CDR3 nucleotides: TGTGCCAGTAGTGGATCTCGGACAGCGGGTAATGAGCAGTTCTTC.